This T cell receptor (beta chain) was observed in a study of shared clonotypes between healthy human individuals. Looked up from germline, CDR1 is MDHEN and CDR2 is SYDVKM. CDR3 length: 15 residues. With 6 bases clipped from V and 4 bases from J, the junction kept 8 bases outside the gene matches. Only in-frame clones appear in the TCRdb table, and some are missing; sequencing was by immunoSEQ multiplex PCR. The sample has over 2 million clones, around 96% seen once. This clone was found a few times. Its antigen is undetermined. Study-wide points: Generation probabilities were higher for clonotypes shared across all four sorted-subset donors than for unshared ones.

Naive CD8 cells were CD45RO-negative, positively selected for CCR7, excluding terminally differentiated effector memory CD45RA+ cells. The TCR was taken from a young man in good health. Input material: naive CD8+ T cells sorted from blood. The V call is TRBV28, the J call TRBJ2-7; 11 bases fit TRBD1. CDR3 nucleotides: TGTGCCAGCAGCCCTCCGGACAGGGGGCGTTACGAGCAGTACTTC. Translation gives CASSPPDRGRYEQYF.